This TCR beta chain was sequenced for a study of T cells in women clearing cervical HPV infection. Study information: Case blood was drawn when the lesion was first found; control blood after infection became undetectable.

The assay was immunoSEQ multiplex PCR, and TCRdb's table has in-frame clones only and misses some. The sample includes approximately 16,000 clones. The ends lost 7 bases at V and 3 bases at J; junction bases unmatched: 18. CDR3 size: 17 residues. CDR1 is MNHEY and CDR2 is SVGEGT in the germline V gene. A note on this clone: Read data end 3 residues before the CDR3 end; the end is taken from the germline J gene.

Sequencing was carried out using blood buffy coat. The V and J genes are TRBV6-2 or TRBV6-3 and TRBJ2-7; 7 positions match TRBD2. This receptor was identified in a woman aged 18 to 75 with a cervical HPV16 infection that either progressed to CIN3+ or cleared (not recorded which). CDR3 loop: CASIPGGGRRAYYEQYF. The covered CDR3 bases are TGTGCCAGCATCCCGGGGGGAGGCCGACGAGCTTACTACGAG.